One sample yielded the 3 T cell receptor beta chains listed below, sequenced in a study of blood T cell repertoires in COVID-19. Data came from immunoSEQ multiplex PCR; TCRdb stores just in-frame clones and leaves some out. This table has roughly 340,000 clones, 80% to 90% appearing once. Sequencing was carried out using peripheral blood. The receptors stem from a woman in her 30s with COVID-19, enrolled during active disease.

The J gene is TRBJ2-7, the V gene TRBV11-2; D remains ambiguous. CDR1 is SGHAT, CDR2 FQNNGV, per germline. The CDR3 extends over 16 amino acids. V was shortened by 3 bases and J by 3 bases, with 18 bases between the two germline ends. The CDR3 coding sequence is TGTGCCAGCAGCTTCGATGGCCCGCCGAGGAACTACGAGCAGTACTTC. This codes for CASSFDGPPRNYEQYF.

V is TRBV10-3 and J is TRBJ2-7, with TRBD2 matching 13 bases. The CDR3 consists of 15 residues. Germline V lookup: CDR1 ENHRY, CDR2 SYGVKD. With 5 bases clipped from V and 5 bases from J, the junction kept 6 bases outside the gene matches. The CDR3 nucleotides read TGTGCCATCAGTTCCGGACTAGCGGGAGACGACGAGCAGTACGTC. Translation gives CAISSGLAGDDEQYV.

V usage is TRBV28 and J usage is TRBJ2-5; possibly TRBD2 for D (7 bases). The CDR3 length is 15 residues. Germline V lookup: CDR1 MDHEN, CDR2 SYDVKM. With 5 bases removed from V and 1 base from J, the gap between germline ends came to 14 bases. CDR3 coding DNA: TGTGCCAGCAGTCTGGGGGGGGCGGCCCAAGAGACCCAGTACTTC. It yields the protein CASSLGGAAQETQYF.